The 8 T cell receptor beta chains below come from one sample, sequenced in a study of blood T cell repertoires in COVID-19. TCRdb's copy holds only in-frame clones and misses some; the assay was immunoSEQ multiplex PCR. The table has around 190,000 clones, more than 85% seen once. Sequencing input: peripheral blood. Source of these receptors: a man under 40 with acute or convalescent COVID-19.

This chain uses TRBV5-1 with TRBJ2-1; 10 nucleotides agree with TRBD2. V was pared by 8 bases and J by 0 bases, with 20 bases of the junction left unmatched. Germline CDR1 is SGHRS and CDR2 is YFSETQ. The CDR3 consists of 20 residues. DNA for the CDR3: TGCGCCAGTACGAAACTAGGAGGTCTAGCGGGAGTCAACTCCTACAATGAGCAGTTCTTC. Its protein product is CASTKLGGLAGVNSYNEQFF. The full variable domain, completed using reference TRBV5-1 and TRBJ2-1, is KAGVTQTPRYLIKTRGQQVTLSCSPISGHRSVSWYQQTPGQGLQFLFEYFSETQRNKGNFPGRFSGRQFSNSRSEMNVSTLELGDSALYLCASTKLGGLAGVNSYNEQFFGPGTRLTVL.

This chain joins TRBV5-1 and TRBJ1-1; unclear D gene. Trimming stripped 2 bases from V and 0 bases from J, with 5 bases between. The CDR3 runs to 13 residues. Looked up from germline, CDR1 is SGHRS and CDR2 is YFSETQ. CDR3 sequence: CASSFLVNTEAFF. The CDR3 DNA reads TGCGCCAGCAGCTTTCTTGTGAACACTGAAGCTTTCTTT.

This chain connects TRBV11-1 to TRBJ2-2; 11 nucleotides align to TRBD2. CDR1 SGHAT and CDR2 FQDESV come from the germline V gene (reference sequence). V was pared by 2 bases and J by 3 bases, with 2 bases of the junction left unmatched. The CDR3 spans 16 residues. The CDR3 sequence: CASSLKLAGDTGELFF. DNA of the CDR3: TGTGCCAGCAGCTTAAAACTAGCGGGAGACACCGGGGAGCTGTTTTTT. The full variable domain, its missing parts supplied by reference TRBV11-1 and TRBJ2-2, is EAEVAQSPRYKITEKSQAVAFWCDPISGHATLYWYRQILGQGPELLVQFQDESVVDDSQLPKDRFSAERLKGVDSTLKIQPAELGDSAMYLCASSLKLAGDTGELFFGEGSRLTVL.

The table lists this clone with a few counts. CDR3 coding DNA: TGTGCCAGCAGCTTTGGCGGGGGACCCGCGGATACGCAGTATTTT. Its translation: CASSFGGGPADTQYF. The genes are TRBV5-4 and TRBJ2-3, with 7 bases aligning to TRBD2. Losses at the gene ends were 2 bases for V and 6 bases for J; bases not matched to a gene: 9. Per germline, CDR1 SGHNT and CDR2 YYREEE (reference sequence). This CDR3 region has 15 residues.

The rearrangement uses TRBV5-1 and TRBJ2-2; 7 positions match TRBD1. Germline V gene lookup returns CDR1 SGHRS and CDR2 YFSETQ. J was trimmed by 0 bases and V by 4 bases; bases with no gene match: 9. The length of the CDR3 is 17 residues. Here the CDR3 reads CASSPQPTGTNTGELFF. CDR3 bases: TGCGCCAGCAGCCCCCAACCGACAGGGACGAACACCGGGGAGCTGTTTTTT.

V usage is TRBV27 and J usage is TRBJ2-7; D is perhaps TRBD1 (6 bases). Per the germline V gene, CDR1 is MNHEY and CDR2 is SMNVEV (reference sequence). CDR3 size: 14 residues. Trimming shortened V by 3 bases and J by 3 bases, and 12 bases separated the two germline ends. The CDR3 loop is CASSFKDSGYEQYF. CDR3 coding DNA: TGTGCCAGCAGTTTTAAGGACAGCGGCTACGAGCAGTACTTC.

The chain recombines TRBV6-5 with TRBJ1-5, with 10 bases fitting TRBD1. The CDR3 is 14 residues long. Per the germline V gene, CDR1 is MNHEY and CDR2 is SVGAGI. With 6 bases clipped from V and 4 bases from J, the junction kept 3 bases outside the gene matches. CDR3 amino acids: CASRRDRGNQPQHF. For the CDR3, the DNA is TGTGCCAGCAGGCGGGACAGGGGTAATCAGCCCCAGCATTTT.

J is TRBJ2-3 and V is TRBV7-6; 9 bases align to TRBD2. The CDR3 loop spans 15 amino acids. Germline lookup yields CDR1 SGHVS and CDR2 FNYEAQ. Trimming cost V 8 bases and J 4 bases; bases outside gene matches: 10. CDR3 coding DNA: TGTGCCAGCGCCCGCGGCGGGGGGGCCTCAGATACGCAGTATTTT. Amino acids: CASARGGGASDTQYF.